These 19 T cell receptor beta chains originate from one sample sequenced in a study of shared clonotypes between healthy human individuals. Generated by immunoSEQ multiplex PCR, the TCRdb table keeps only in-frame clones and is missing some. The data contain under 1,100,000 clones, roughly 74% of them singletons. Sequenced input: memory CD4+ T cells from PBMCs. Stated subset: CD45RA-negative fraction. The receptors shown here come from a man between 18 and 29 years old in good health. Some clones in this sample may be carry-over from other donors' samples.

The rearrangement joins TRBV6-6 to TRBJ1-5, with a possible D match to TRBD1 (6 bases). V dropped 2 bases and J dropped 6 bases, with 14 bases sitting between them. Germline V lookup: CDR1 MNHNY, CDR2 SVGAGI (reference sequence). This CDR3 has 15 amino acids. The CDR3: CASSYLTGFSQPQHF. DNA of the CDR3: TGTGCCAGCAGTTACCTCACAGGGTTTAGTCAGCCCCAGCATTTT.

The chain links TRBV5-6 to TRBJ1-6; D call uncertain. The CDR3 sequence is 14 residues long. CDR1 SGHDT and CDR2 YYEEEE come from the germline V gene. The V end was cut by 5 bases, the J end by 8 bases, with 14 bases between. CDR3 in amino acids: CASSSDPIDSPLHF. DNA for the CDR3: TGTGCCAGCAGTTCGGATCCTATTGATTCACCCCTCCACTTT.

Worth noting for this clone: This same CDR3 is encoded by further DNA sequences in the sample. The chain employs TRBV7-3 and TRBJ2-5, with 9 bases fitting TRBD1. The CDR3 loop spans 13 amino acids. CDR1 is SGHTA, CDR2 FQGTGA, per germline. The ends lost 5 bases at V and 3 bases at J; junction bases unmatched: 1. CDR3 nucleotide sequence: TGTGCCAGCAGCCGACAGGGGGAAGAGACCCAGTACTTC. Its translation is CASSRQGEETQYF.

CDR3 sequence reads: CASSDRDRANEQYF. The CDR3 DNA sequence: TGTGCCAGCTCAGACCGGGACAGGGCCAACGAGCAGTACTTC. V gene TRBV18 combines with J gene TRBJ2-7; 9 bases match TRBD1. The junction had 7 bases not matched to a gene; V was cut back by 5 bases and J by 5 bases. The CDR3 has 14 residues. The germline gives CDR1 KGHSH, CDR2 LQKENI.

The rearrangement joins TRBV7-9 to TRBJ2-7, with D possibly being TRBD2 (6 bases). This CDR3 has 14 amino acids. CDR1 is SEHNR and CDR2 is FQNEAQ in the germline V gene (reference sequence). Trimming shortened V by 5 bases and J by 7 bases, and 18 bases separated the two germline ends. For the CDR3, the DNA is TGTGCCAGCAGCCGCGGGACCATGGGGGGAGAGCAGTACTTC. Its protein product is CASSRGTMGGEQYF.

This clone appeared once. The V and J genes are TRBV10-3 and TRBJ2-3; D is tentatively TRBD1 or TRBD2 (5 bases each). Trimming took 10 bases from V and 2 from J, leaving 16 bases between them. CDR3 size: 14 residues. The germline V gene encodes CDR1 ENHRY and CDR2 SYGVKD. The CDR3 DNA follows: TGTGCCACCCAGGGCCGGGGATCCACAGATACGCAGTATTTT. The encoded protein is CATQGRGSTDTQYF.

The V gene is TRBV15, the J gene TRBJ2-7; the D gene is possibly TRBD2 (6 bases). The CDR3 runs 16 residues. The V gene lost 0 bases and the J gene lost 6 bases, with 18 bases spanning the gap. CDR1 is LNHNV, CDR2 YYDKDF, per germline (reference sequence). The CDR3: CATSRDSDGRRGEQYF. In DNA form, the CDR3 reads TGTGCCACCAGCAGAGATTCTGATGGCAGGCGGGGCGAGCAGTACTTC.

The rearrangement links TRBV5-1 to TRBJ1-2; TRBD1 is a possible D gene (6 bases). Germline assignment: CDR1 SGHRS and CDR2 YFSETQ. This CDR3 comprises 14 residues. Trimming removed 5 bases from V and 4 bases from J, with 15 bases in between. CDR3 bases: TGCGCCAGCAGTAACTACAGGGATACCTATGGCTACACCTTC. Translating gives CASSNYRDTYGYTF.

This rearrangement joins TRBV30 to TRBJ1-3; no clear D gene. The length of the CDR3 is 16 residues. Germline V gene data show CDR1 as GTSNPN and CDR2 as SVGIG (reference sequence). V gave up 2 bases and J gave up 0 bases, with 14 bases separating them. CDR3 nucleotides: TGTGCCTGGAGTTTTCCACCCCTAAACTCTGGAAACACCATATATTTT. Protein sequence: CAWSFPPLNSGNTIYF.

This rearrangement joins TRBV6-1 to TRBJ2-1, with no clear D. V shed 9 bases and J shed 3 bases, with 15 bases lying between them. This CDR3 contains 14 residues. CDR1 and CDR2 from the germline V gene are MNHNS and SASEGT. DNA for the CDR3: TGTGCCAGTCAAGGGTACTTAAACTACAATGAGCAGTTCTTC. It codes for CASQGYLNYNEQFF.

The sample holds one count of this clone. V gene TRBV6-5 combines with J gene TRBJ2-2, with a possible D match to TRBD2 (5 bases). With 7 bases removed from V and 6 bases from J, the gap between germline ends came to 15 bases. Germline loops: CDR1 MNHEY, CDR2 SVGAGI. The CDR3 runs 14 residues. The CDR3 coding sequence is TGTGCCAGCACCCCTGGTAGCGTCCCCGGGGAGCTGTTTTTT. Translated: CASTPGSVPGELFF.

V and J are TRBV4-2 and TRBJ2-1; possibly TRBD1 for D (5 bases). The CDR3 length is 18 residues. The ends were cut back, 0 bases at V and 0 bases at J, with 15 bases in the middle. Looked up from germline, CDR1 is LGHNA and CDR2 is YNFKEQ. CDR3 DNA sequence: TGTGCCAGCAGCCAAGAATGGACCAGCCAGGGCTCCTACAATGAGCAGTTCTTC. This sequence encodes CASSQEWTSQGSYNEQFF.

This rearrangement joins TRBV28 to TRBJ1-6, with D tentatively TRBD1 (6 bases). The ends were cut back, 3 bases at V and 3 bases at J, with 12 bases in the middle. CDR1 and CDR2 from the germline V gene are MDHEN and SYDVKM. The CDR3 loop spans 16 amino acids. The CDR3 region is CASSFAGQSYNSPLHF. The CDR3 nucleotides read TGTGCCAGCAGTTTCGCCGGACAGAGCTATAATTCACCCCTCCACTTT. Using reference TRBV28 and TRBJ1-6 for the parts outside the CDR3, the full variable domain is DVKVTQSSRYLVKRTGEKVFLECVQDMDHENMFWYRQDPGLGLRLIYFSYDVKMKEKGDIPEGYSVSREKKERFSLILESASTNQTSMYLCASSFAGQSYNSPLHFGNGTRLTVT.

The chain recombines TRBV11-1 with TRBJ2-5, with a tentative D call TRBD1 (5 bases). The J call is in doubt because the DNA end fits TRBJ2-7 better. Germline CDR1 reads SGHAT; CDR2 reads FQDESV (reference sequence). This CDR3 contains 14 residues. The CDR3 nucleotides read TGTGCCAGCAGCAAATCTCCAGGGCACTACGAGCAGTACTTC. Residues: CASSKSPGHYEQYF.

This clone appeared a single time. The sample carries other DNA sequences with the same CDR3. The V and J genes are TRBV9 and TRBJ2-2; D not resolved. V was clipped by 0 bases and J by 6 bases, with 3 bases between them. Germline V gives CDR1 SGDLS, CDR2 YYNGEE. This CDR3 is built from 12 residues. As DNA, the CDR3 is TGTGCCAGCAGCGTAGTCCCCGGGGAGCTGTTTTTT. It encodes CASSVVPGELFF.

This chain links TRBV28 with TRBJ2-7, with 12 bases matching TRBD2. The germline CDR1 and CDR2 sequences are MDHEN and SYDVKM. This CDR3 contains 15 residues. Trimming took 3 bases from V and 6 from J; bases not matched to a gene: 6. The CDR3 here is CASSFSSGRAGEQYF. The CDR3 nucleotides read TGTGCCAGCAGTTTTTCTAGCGGGAGGGCCGGCGAGCAGTACTTC.

This clone occurred a few times. This chain joins TRBV28 and TRBJ2-4, with D possibly TRBD2 on 6 matching bases. In germline, CDR1 is MDHEN, CDR2 SYDVKM. V was trimmed by 6 bases and J by 10 bases, leaving 19 bases between them. The CDR3 is made up of 14 amino acids. The CDR3 here is CASSRDGPRGIQYF. CDR3 coding DNA: TGTGCCAGCAGCCGGGACGGGCCCCGGGGGATTCAGTACTTC.

This clone appeared a single time. As DNA, the CDR3 is TGTGCCAGCGGGACAGTGGGAAACACCATATATTTT. Its protein product is CASGTVGNTIYF. V gene TRBV2 combines with J gene TRBJ1-3, with 7 positions matching TRBD1. The junction had 2 bases not matched to a gene; V was cut back by 8 bases and J by 4 bases. This CDR3 comprises 12 residues. Germline V gives CDR1 SNHLY, CDR2 FYNNEI.

The gene calls are TRBV28 and TRBJ1-5, with D tentatively TRBD1 (5 bases). Trimming removed 1 base from V and 7 bases from J, with 11 bases in between. This CDR3 has 14 amino acids. CDR1 is MDHEN, CDR2 SYDVKM, per germline. CDR3 sequence reads: CASSLYGAGQPQHF. The CDR3 DNA is TGTGCCAGCAGTTTATATGGGGCCGGGCAGCCCCAGCATTTT.